The clone carrying this TCR beta chain has at least ten counts. As yet, its antigen is unknown. The sample originates from a study of blood T cells in healthy people across ages. Turning to the study itself: About one barcoded beta molecule per two T cells was captured by template switching. Study-level results: There was a strong correlation between TCR beta diversity and naive T cell percentage.

It was with a sample-barcoded 5' primer and a J-beta primer mix that a second PCR of about 7 to 12 cycles was run. TCRdb reprocessed the 5' RACE reads with MiXCR, giving one entry per CDR3 protein. The table shows 780,000 or so distinct CDR3 sequences, with 20% to 30% occurring only once. Sample donors were healthy Caucasian individuals that came from Russia, aged about 6 to 95. The CDR3 extends over 16 amino acids. V shed 0 bases, J shed 5 bases, and the junction held 8 bases outside the gene matches. The germline gives CDR1 SQVTM, CDR2 ANQGSEA. This same sample was also part of a study on T cells of mothers and their children. Turning to that study: A few healthy Caucasian mothers, along with their six children, served as the donors.

The clonotype comes from a boy between 10 and 17 years old in good health. Sequencing was carried out using blood. The chain carries TRBV29-1 and TRBJ2-5, with 11 bases lining up with TRBD2. The CDR3 DNA reads TGCAGCGTTGAAGATTATGCGGCTAGCGGGAGGGAGACCCAGTACTTC. It codes for CSVEDYAASGRETQYF.